What follows are 21 T cell receptor beta chains derived from one specimen sequenced in a study of lung T cells in sarcoidosis with Löfgren's syndrome. Via MiXCR, TCRdb re-called the reads, giving one row per CDR3 protein. Of tens of thousands of distinct CDR3 sequences in the sample, around 20% were seen once. The sequenced material came from CD4+ T cells from PBMCs. All receptors come from a human donor with sarcoidosis (Löfgren's syndrome or another form), or a control subject (not recorded which).

This clonotype is judged medium-sized (0.01 to 0.1%). V and J are TRBV6-1 and TRBJ2-7, with 11 bases aligning to TRBD2. The germline V gene has CDR1 MNHNS and CDR2 SASEGT. Unmatched junction bases numbered 12, after V lost 7 bases and J lost 4 bases. The CDR3 loop spans 16 amino acids. The CDR3 sequence is CASTQLGTSGRYEQYF. The CDR3 nucleotides read TGTGCCAGCACTCAACTAGGGACTAGCGGTAGATACGAGCAGTACTTC.

This clonotype was seen many times. The genes are TRBV28 and TRBJ2-3; 7 nucleotides line up with TRBD2. V gave up 6 bases and J gave up 2 bases; unmatched junction bases: 8. The CDR3 length is 15 residues. CDR1 is MDHEN, CDR2 SYDVKM, per germline. As DNA, the CDR3 is TGTGCCAGCAGCCGGGGACTACCCCACACAGATACGCAGTATTTT. It yields the protein CASSRGLPHTDTQYF.

This clonotype was seen at least ten times. V gene TRBV6-1 combines with J gene TRBJ1-2; no definite D call. The CDR3 totals 13 residues. Germline V gene data show CDR1 as MNHNS and CDR2 as SASEGT. Deletions cut 6 bases from V and 2 bases from J, with 10 bases between. DNA of the CDR3: TGTGCCAGCAGCATCCAAGTAAACTATGGCTACACCTTC. Its translation is CASSIQVNYGYTF.

This clonotype was observed a handful of times. The CDR3 sequence: CASSLIVGGDNEQFF. In DNA form, the CDR3 reads TGCGCCAGCAGCTTGATCGTCGGGGGGGATAATGAGCAGTTCTTC. The chain carries TRBV5-1 and TRBJ2-1; 8 bases align to TRBD2. Trimming cost V 1 base and J 7 bases; bases outside gene matches: 7. This CDR3 has 15 amino acids. In germline, CDR1 is SGHRS, CDR2 YFSETQ.

The table lists this clonotype with many counts. The rearrangement links TRBV27 to TRBJ2-7; D remains ambiguous. The CDR3 runs to 13 residues. Germline CDR1 MNHEY, CDR2 SMNVEV (reference sequence). The germline V and J ends were trimmed by 5 bases and 4 bases, with 12 bases remaining between them. The CDR3 DNA reads TGTGCCAGCAGTACAATGGGCGAATACGAGCAGTACTTC. It is translated as CASSTMGEYEQYF.

Of note for this clonotype: A clone one base away is much larger, so this may be a read error. Since the CDR3 does not end with the conserved phenylalanine or tryptophan, this likely comes from a read error. The CDR3 DNA follows: TGTGCCAGCAGTTTACCCGCTAATTATGAGCAGTTCCTC. This gives the protein CASSLPANYEQFL. The J gene is TRBJ2-1, the V gene TRBV12-3 or TRBV12-4; D is uncertain. Trimming took 2 bases from V and 8 from J, leaving 10 bases between them. The CDR3 is 13 amino acids.

As concerns this clonotype: At one end, the junction sequence differs from germline, possibly due to a read error. V gene TRBV28 combines with J gene TRBJ1-5; TRBD1 matches at 7 bases. Germline V CDR1 and CDR2: MDHEN, SYDVKM. The CDR3 totals 15 residues. The CDR3 loop reads CASRIRQGPNKPQHF. CDR3 bases: TGTGCCAGCAGGATTAGACAGGGACCCAATAAGCCCCAGCATTTC.

As to this clonotype: A clone one base away is much larger, so this may be a read error. The rearrangement uses TRBV6-2 or TRBV6-3 and TRBJ1-5; possibly TRBD1 for D (6 bases). Trimming removed 5 bases from V and 3 bases from J, with 14 bases in between. The CDR3 has 15 residues. In germline, CDR1 is MNHEY, CDR2 SVGEGT. CDR3 region: CASSERTENNQPQHF. In DNA, the CDR3 is TGTGCCAGCAGTGAGCGGACAGAGAACAATCAGCCCCAGCATTTT.

Many counts were recorded for this clonotype. This chain joins TRBV4-1 and TRBJ1-1; TRBD1 might be the D (6 bases). Deletions cut 3 bases from V and 8 bases from J, with 13 bases between. Germline CDR1 reads MGHRA; CDR2 reads YSYEKL. The CDR3 length is 13 residues. The CDR3 loop reads CASSHPGQPEAFF. The CDR3 DNA reads TGCGCCAGCAGCCACCCAGGACAGCCCGAAGCTTTCTTT.

This clonotype was counted many times. This chain joins TRBV20-1 and TRBJ2-7, with a weak D call TRBD1 (6 bases). The germline gives CDR1 DFQATT, CDR2 SNEGSKA (reference sequence). V was pared by 5 bases and J by 2 bases, with 13 bases between. This CDR3 comprises 13 residues. Written as DNA, the CDR3 is TGCAGTGCTGGCCGGGACACTACCTACGAGCAGTACTTC. It specifies CSAGRDTTYEQYF.

This clonotype was found many times. This chain uses TRBV14 with TRBJ1-3; D gene unclear. CDR1 is SGHDN, CDR2 FVKESK, per germline. V was trimmed by 0 bases and J by 4 bases, leaving 10 bases between them. CDR3 length equals 15 residues. CDR3 in DNA: TGTGCCAGCAGCCAAGATAGGACCTCCGGAAACACCATATATTTT. It encodes CASSQDRTSGNTIYF.

The chain uses TRBV5-5 and TRBJ2-1; 11 nucleotides agree with TRBD2. CDR3 size: 16 residues. V shed 5 bases, J shed 5 bases, and the junction held 9 bases outside the gene matches. Looked up from germline, CDR1 is SGHKS and CDR2 is YYEKEE (reference sequence). CDR3 region: CASSRVTSGGNNEQFF. The CDR3 DNA sequence: TGTGCCAGCAGTCGAGTAACTAGCGGGGGAAACAATGAGCAGTTCTTC.

This clonotype was picked up many times. The chain couples TRBV20-1 to TRBJ1-1; no definite D call. Germline V CDR1 and CDR2: DFQATT, SNEGSKA (reference sequence). This CDR3 comprises 15 residues. V lost 1 base to trimming and J lost 1 base, with 13 bases between them. DNA of the CDR3: TGCAGTGCTAGAGTTGGGGAGGCGACGAACACTGAAGCTTTCTTT. It codes for CSARVGEATNTEAFF.

There are many counts of this clonotype. This chain joins TRBV28 and TRBJ1-4; no clear D gene. The germline CDR1 and CDR2 sequences are MDHEN and SYDVKM. V dropped 5 bases and J dropped 0 bases, with 13 bases sitting between them. The length of the CDR3 is 16 residues. The DNA of the CDR3 is TGTGCCAGCAGTGCGTTATACATGGCAACTAATGAAAAACTGTTTTTT. Encoded protein: CASSALYMATNEKLFF.

This clonotype has more than one count but fewer than ten. This chain connects TRBV18 to TRBJ1-4; the match to TRBD1 covers 7 bases. The ends lost 3 bases at V and 0 bases at J; junction bases unmatched: 1. Germline V gene sequence: CDR1 KGHSH, CDR2 LQKENI. CDR3 size: 15 residues. CDR3: CASSPQGATNEKLFF. In DNA, the CDR3 is TGTGCCAGCTCACCGCAGGGGGCAACTAATGAAAAACTGTTTTTT.

There are many counts of this clonotype. This sequence joins TRBV28 and TRBJ1-1; TRBD1 might be the D (5 bases). CDR1 and CDR2 (germline): MDHEN, SYDVKM. Trimming took 3 bases from V and 9 from J, leaving 20 bases between them. This CDR3 region has 15 residues. CDR3 protein: CASSFSGGRRLKAFF. DNA for the CDR3: TGTGCCAGCAGTTTTTCGGGGGGACGCAGGTTAAAAGCTTTCTTT.

A remark on this clonotype: This may stem from a read error, because a much larger clone lies one nucleotide away. The rearrangement uses TRBV6-2 or TRBV6-3 and TRBJ2-7; maybe TRBD2 (6 bases). Germline CDR1 MNHEY, CDR2 SVGEGT. V was cut by 5 bases and J by 4 bases, with 21 bases left in between. CDR3 length: 16 residues. The DNA of the CDR3 is TGTGCCAGCAGTCCGCGGAATAGCGGTCGGCTGTACGAGCAGTACGTC. Protein sequence: CASSPRNSGRLYEQYV.

This clonotype was picked up many times. This rearrangement joins TRBV20-1 to TRBJ2-3, with a tentative D call TRBD2 (5 bases). There are 14 residues in the CDR3. CDR1 is DFQATT, CDR2 SNEGSKA, per germline (reference sequence). V lost 4 bases, J lost 6 bases, and 17 bases lay in between. DNA for the CDR3: TGCAGTGCTAACCGACTAAGCGGTAGGGATACGCAGTATTTT. Its translation: CSANRLSGRDTQYF.

This clonotype has a count of ten or more. This chain connects TRBV28 to TRBJ1-5, with TRBD1 identical over 8 bases. Germline V gene lookup returns CDR1 MDHEN and CDR2 SYDVKM. V shed 8 bases, J shed 4 bases, and the junction held 19 bases outside the gene matches. The CDR3 is made up of 18 amino acids. CDR3 amino acids: CASAPLTPGTGKNQPQHF. The CDR3 DNA reads TGTGCCAGCGCTCCGCTGACTCCCGGGACAGGAAAAAATCAGCCCCAGCATTTT.

This clonotype has more than one count but fewer than ten. The chain links TRBV3-1 to TRBJ2-1; D gene uncertain. CDR3 length: 15 amino acids. V was pared by 6 bases and J by 0 bases, with 12 bases between. From germline, CDR1 is LGHDT and CDR2 YNNKEL (reference sequence). In nucleotides, the CDR3 is TGTGCCAGCAGACCAGACCCGAGCTCCTACAATGAGCAGTTCTTC. Encoded protein: CASRPDPSSYNEQFF.

This clonotype appeared many times. This sequence joins TRBV15 and TRBJ2-2; 7 bases fit TRBD1. Germline V gene lookup returns CDR1 LNHNV and CDR2 YYDKDF (reference sequence). This CDR3 has 15 amino acids. V dropped 1 base and J dropped 5; count of bases not matched to a gene: 4. The CDR3 reads CATSRAGTVTGELFF. The CDR3 DNA sequence: TGTGCCACCAGCAGAGCAGGGACAGTGACCGGGGAGCTGTTTTTT.